The 3 T cell receptor beta chains below were found in one sample sequenced in a study of human T cells and chemical hapten exposure. From the RACE reads, TCRdb called clonotypes with MiXCR, one entry per CDR3 protein. This sample has 45,000 to 60,000 distinct CDR3 sequences, with roughly a tenth found just once. Time point: patch test 1, 2 weeks after DPC sensitization. Treatment indicated: therapeutic diphenylcyclopropenone sensitization with weekly scalp DPC. The specimen comprised whole blood, sampled in connection with sensitization to the hapten diphenylcyclopropenone (DPC). The source is a woman aged 40 to 50 with alopecia areata. Some clones in this sample may be carry-over from other donors' samples.

This clonotype was observed at least ten times. This chain joins TRBV6-5 and TRBJ2-7, with D maybe TRBD2 (5 bases). Trimming removed 7 bases at V and 3 bases at J, with 13 bases between. Germline loops: CDR1 MNHEY, CDR2 SVGAGI. This CDR3 is 13 amino acids long. The CDR3: CASTRGPDYEQYF. In DNA form, the CDR3 reads TGTGCCAGCACCCGGGGTCCCGACTACGAGCAGTACTTC.

This clonotype was recorded many times. The V gene is TRBV18, the J gene TRBJ1-4; possible D gene TRBD1, 6 bases. Germline values: CDR1 KGHSH, CDR2 LQKENI. The CDR3 is 15 residues long. Trimming removed 3 bases at V and 3 bases at J, with 11 bases between. The chain's CDR3 is CASSPTAGANEKLFF. For the CDR3, the DNA is TGTGCCAGCTCACCGACGGCAGGGGCTAATGAAAAACTGTTTTTT.

This clonotype was recorded a few times. The chain is built from TRBV11-1 and TRBJ2-7, with D possibly called TRBD1 or TRBD2 (5 bases each). Germline CDR1 reads SGHAT; CDR2 reads FQDESV (reference sequence). The V and J ends lost 4 bases and 2 bases respectively, with 9 bases between them. There are 13 residues in the CDR3. DNA of the CDR3: TGTGCCAGCAGCTGGGACCCAACCTACGAGCAGTACTTC. Translation gives CASSWDPTYEQYF. The full variable domain, with the rest looked up from reference TRBV11-1 and TRBJ2-7, is EAEVAQSPRYKITEKSQAVAFWCDPISGHATLYWYRQILGQGPELLVQFQDESVVDDSQLPKDRFSAERLKGVDSTLKIQPAELGDSAMYLCASSWDPTYEQYFGPGTRLTVT.